This T cell receptor beta chain was obtained from a study of response to subunit inactivated influenza vaccine. Via MiXCR, TCRdb re-called the RT-PCR reads, giving one row per CDR3 protein. The sample records more than 200,000 distinct CDR3 sequences, 10% to 15% being singletons. From germline, CDR1 is LGHNA and CDR2 YSLEER. This CDR3 has 15 residues. Trimming took off 3 bases at V and 6 bases at J, with 15 bases between the two ends. The chain couples TRBV4-3 to TRBJ2-1, with D possibly TRBD1 on 8 matching bases. This sequence originates from a man aged 50 to 60 who received an inactivated influenza vaccine. Sequences were derived from non-naive T cells sorted from PBMCs, sampled approximately 15 days before vaccination. As DNA, the CDR3 is TGCGCCAGCAGCCAGACAGGGGAGGGGCGCAATGAGCAGTTCTTC. Amino acid sequence: CASSQTGEGRNEQFF.